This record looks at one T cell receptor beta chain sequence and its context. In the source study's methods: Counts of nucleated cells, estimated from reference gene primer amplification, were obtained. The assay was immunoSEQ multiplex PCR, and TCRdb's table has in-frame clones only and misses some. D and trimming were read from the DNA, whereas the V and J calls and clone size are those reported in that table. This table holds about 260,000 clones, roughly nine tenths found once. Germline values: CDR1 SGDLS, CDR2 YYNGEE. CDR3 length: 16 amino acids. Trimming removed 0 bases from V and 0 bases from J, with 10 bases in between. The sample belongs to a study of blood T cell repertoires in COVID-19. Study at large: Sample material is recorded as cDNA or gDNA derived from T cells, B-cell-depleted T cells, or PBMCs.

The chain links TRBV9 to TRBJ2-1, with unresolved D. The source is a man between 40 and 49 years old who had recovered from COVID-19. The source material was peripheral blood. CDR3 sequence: CASSVDVGRSYNEQFF. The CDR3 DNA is TGTGCCAGCAGCGTAGACGTGGGCCGCTCCTACAATGAGCAGTTCTTC. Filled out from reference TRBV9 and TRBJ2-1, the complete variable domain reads DSGVTQTPKHLITATGQRVTLRCSPRSGDLSVYWYQQSLDQGLQFLIQYYNGEERAKGNILERFSAQQFPDLHSELNLSSLELGDSALYFCASSVDVGRSYNEQFFGPGTRLTVL.